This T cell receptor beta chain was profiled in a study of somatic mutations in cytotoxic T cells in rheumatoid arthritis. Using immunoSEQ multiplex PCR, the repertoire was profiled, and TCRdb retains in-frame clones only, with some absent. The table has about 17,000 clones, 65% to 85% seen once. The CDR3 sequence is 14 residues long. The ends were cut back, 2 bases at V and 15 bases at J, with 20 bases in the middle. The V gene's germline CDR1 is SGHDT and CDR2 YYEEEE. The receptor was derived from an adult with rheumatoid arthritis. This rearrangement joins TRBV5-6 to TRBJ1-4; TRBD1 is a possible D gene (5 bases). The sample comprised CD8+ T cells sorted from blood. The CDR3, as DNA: TGTGCCAGCAGCTTCGGGACGGCAGCCGCGGCGGTGTTTTTT. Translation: CASSFGTAAAAVFF.